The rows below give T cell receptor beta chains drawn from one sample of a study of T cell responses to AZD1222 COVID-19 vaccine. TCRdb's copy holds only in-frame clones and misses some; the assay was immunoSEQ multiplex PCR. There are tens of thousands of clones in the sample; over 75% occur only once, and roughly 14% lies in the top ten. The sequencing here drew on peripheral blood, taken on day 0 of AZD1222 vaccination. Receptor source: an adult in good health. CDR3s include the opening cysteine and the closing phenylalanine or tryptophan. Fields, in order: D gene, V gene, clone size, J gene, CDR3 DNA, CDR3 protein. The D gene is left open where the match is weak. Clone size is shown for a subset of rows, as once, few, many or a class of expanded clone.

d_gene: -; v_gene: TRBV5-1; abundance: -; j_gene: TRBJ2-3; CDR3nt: TGCGCCAGCAGCTTCTTAGGGGGAGGTTCGGATACGCAGTATTTT; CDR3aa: CASSFLGGGSDTQYF
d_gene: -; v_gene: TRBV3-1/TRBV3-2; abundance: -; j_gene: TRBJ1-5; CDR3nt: TGTGCCAGCAGCCAAGGCAATCAGCCCCAGCATTTT; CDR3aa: CASSQGNQPQHF
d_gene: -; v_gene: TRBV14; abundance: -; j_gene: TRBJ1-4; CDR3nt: TGTGCCAGCAGCCCCCTGGGGCGGCACGAAAAACTGTTTTTT; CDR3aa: CASSPLGRHEKLFF
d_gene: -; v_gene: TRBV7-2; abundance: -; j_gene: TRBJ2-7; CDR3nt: TGTGCCAGCAGCTTAGCGACTTACGAGCAGTACTTC; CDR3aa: CASSLATYEQYF
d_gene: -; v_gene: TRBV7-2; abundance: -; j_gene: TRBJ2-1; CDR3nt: TGTGCCAGCAGCTTAGTGGGTAGGATCTCCTACAATGAGCAGTTCTTC; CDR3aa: CASSLVGRISYNEQFF
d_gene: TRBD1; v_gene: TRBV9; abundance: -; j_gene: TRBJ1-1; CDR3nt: TGTGCCAGCAGCGCCGGGACAGCTGTAGCGAACACTGAAGCTTTCTTT; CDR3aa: CASSAGTAVANTEAFF
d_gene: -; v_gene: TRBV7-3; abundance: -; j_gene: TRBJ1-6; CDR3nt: TGTGCCAGCAGTCAGGGACCAAATTCACCCCTCCACTTT; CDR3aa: CASSQGPNSPLHF
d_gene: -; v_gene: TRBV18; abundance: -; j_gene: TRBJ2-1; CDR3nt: TGTGCCAGCTCACCCATCAGTGTAGGTAGCGCCAGCTCCTACAATGAGCAGTTCTTC; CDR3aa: CASSPISVGSASSYNEQFF
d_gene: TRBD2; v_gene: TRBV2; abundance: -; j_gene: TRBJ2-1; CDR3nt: TGTGCCAACCCTCGGGGCGGGAGGGTTGCCGTGAATGAGCAGTTCTTC; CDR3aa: CANPRGGRVAVNEQFF
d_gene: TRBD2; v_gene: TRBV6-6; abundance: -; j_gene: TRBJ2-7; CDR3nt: TGTGCCAGCAGTTCTAGCGGGGGTGTCTACGAGCAGTACTTC; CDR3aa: CASSSSGGVYEQYF
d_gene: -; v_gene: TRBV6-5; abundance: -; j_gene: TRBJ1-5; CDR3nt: TGTGCCAGCTCGAATCGGGAGATCAATCAGCCCCAGCATTTT; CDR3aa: CASSNREINQPQHF
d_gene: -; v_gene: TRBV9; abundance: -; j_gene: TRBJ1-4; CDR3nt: TGTGCCAGCAGCTCCAGAGCTGTAACTAATGAAAAACTGTTTTTT; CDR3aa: CASSSRAVTNEKLFF
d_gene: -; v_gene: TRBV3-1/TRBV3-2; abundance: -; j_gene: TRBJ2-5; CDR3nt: TGTGCCAGCAGCCTATCTCACGGGGGCGAGCCGGAGACCCAGTACTTC; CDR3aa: CASSLSHGGEPETQYF
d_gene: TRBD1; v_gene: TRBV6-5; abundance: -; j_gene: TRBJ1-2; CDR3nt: TGTGCCAGCAGCTCCACCCCTGGACAGGGTCACACCTTC; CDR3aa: CASSSTPGQGHTF
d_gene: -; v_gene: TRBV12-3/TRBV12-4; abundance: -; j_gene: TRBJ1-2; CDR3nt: TGTGCCAGCAGCTCCGGTCCCTATGGCTACACCTTC; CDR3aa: CASSSGPYGYTF
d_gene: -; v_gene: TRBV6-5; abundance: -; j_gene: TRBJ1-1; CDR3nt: TGTGCCAGCAGAGTCTCAGGGGTGAACACTGAAGCTTTCTTT; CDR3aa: CASRVSGVNTEAFF
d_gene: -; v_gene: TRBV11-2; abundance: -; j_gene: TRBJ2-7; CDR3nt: TGTGCCAGCAGCTTAGATATGGGGTACGAGCAGTACTTC; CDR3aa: CASSLDMGYEQYF
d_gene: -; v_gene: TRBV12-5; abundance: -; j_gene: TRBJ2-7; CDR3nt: TGTGCTAGTGTCATTGTGCACAGGGTGGCCTCCTACGAGCAGTACTTC; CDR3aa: CASVIVHRVASYEQYF
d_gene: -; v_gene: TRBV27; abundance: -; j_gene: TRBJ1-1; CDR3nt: TGTGCCAGCAGTTATACAGAAAACACTGAAGCTTTCTTT; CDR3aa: CASSYTENTEAFF
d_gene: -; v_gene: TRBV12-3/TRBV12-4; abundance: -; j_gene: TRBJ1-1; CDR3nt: TGTGCCAGCAGCCTTGACCGCGCGGGAAGGGCTTTCTTT; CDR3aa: CASSLDRAGRAFF
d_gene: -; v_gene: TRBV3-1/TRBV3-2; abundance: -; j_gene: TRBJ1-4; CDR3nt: TGTGCCAGCAGCCAAGGGGTCGAGAGAAAACTGTTTTTT; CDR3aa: CASSQGVERKLFF
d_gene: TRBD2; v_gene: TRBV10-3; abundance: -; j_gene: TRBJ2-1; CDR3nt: TGTGCCATCAGTTCGGAGGCCAGCGGGAGGGCCTCTAAAAAAAACAATGAGCAGTTCTTC; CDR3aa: CAISSEASGRASKKNNEQFF
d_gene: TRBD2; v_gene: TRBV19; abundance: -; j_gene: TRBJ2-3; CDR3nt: TGTGCCAGTATGGCTAGCGGGAGGGCCGGTGGCACAGATACGCAGTATTTT; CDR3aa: CASMASGRAGGTDTQYF
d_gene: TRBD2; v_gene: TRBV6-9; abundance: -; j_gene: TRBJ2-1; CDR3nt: TGTGCCCCCAGTTTCCCATTTCTAAGGAGTAGCGGGCCATACAATGAGCAGTTCTTC; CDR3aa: CAPSFPFLRSSGPYNEQFF
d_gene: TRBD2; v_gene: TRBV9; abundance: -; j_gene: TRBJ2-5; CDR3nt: TGTGCCAGCAGCGTAGAACTAGCGGGAGTGGCCCAGTACTTC; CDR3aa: CASSVELAGVAQYF
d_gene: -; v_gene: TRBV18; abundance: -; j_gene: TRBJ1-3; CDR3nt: TGTGCCAGCTCTGTCGGGCCTTCCTCTGGAAACACCATATATTTT; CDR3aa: CASSVGPSSGNTIYF
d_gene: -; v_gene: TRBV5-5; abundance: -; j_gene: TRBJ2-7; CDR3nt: TGTGCCAGCAGCTTGTGGGGCGGGGCCTACGAGCAGTACTTC; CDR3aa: CASSLWGGAYEQYF
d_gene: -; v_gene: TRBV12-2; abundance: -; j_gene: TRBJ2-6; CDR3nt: TGTGCAAGTCGCCCTCGGGACAGACAACGCTCCGGGGCCAACGTCCTGACTTTC; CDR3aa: CASRPRDRQRSGANVLTF
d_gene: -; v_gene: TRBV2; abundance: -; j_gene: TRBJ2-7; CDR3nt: TGTGCCAGCAGTGATTCGGAACCCCTGGGCTACGAGCAGTACTTC; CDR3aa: CASSDSEPLGYEQYF
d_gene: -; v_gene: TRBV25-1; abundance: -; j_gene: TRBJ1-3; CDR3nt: TGTGCCAGCAGTCTTCGATCTGACGGTGGAAACACCATATATTTT; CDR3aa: CASSLRSDGGNTIYF
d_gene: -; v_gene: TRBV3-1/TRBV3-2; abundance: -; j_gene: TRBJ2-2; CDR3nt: TGTGCCAGCAGCCGTCTCAGCGGGGAGCTGTTTTTT; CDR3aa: CASSRLSGELFF
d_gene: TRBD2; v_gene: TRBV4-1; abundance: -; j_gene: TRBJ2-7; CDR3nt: TGCGCCAGCAGCCAGGACGTGGGACTAGCGGGAGTCGAGCAGTACTTC; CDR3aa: CASSQDVGLAGVEQYF
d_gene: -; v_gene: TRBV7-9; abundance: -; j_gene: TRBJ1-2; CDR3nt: TGTGCCAGCAGCTTAGCCGCAGGGGCTGGTAACTATGGCTACACCTTC; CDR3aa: CASSLAAGAGNYGYTF
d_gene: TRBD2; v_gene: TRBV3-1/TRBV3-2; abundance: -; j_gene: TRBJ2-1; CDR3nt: TGTGCCAGCAGCCAACAGGGACTAGCGGCTAACAATGAGCAGTTCTTC; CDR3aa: CASSQQGLAANNEQFF
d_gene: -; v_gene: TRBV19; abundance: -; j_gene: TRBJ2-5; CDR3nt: TGTGCCAGTAGTATTGGGGGCGGCGGGGGAGAGACCCAGTACTTC; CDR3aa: CASSIGGGGGETQYF
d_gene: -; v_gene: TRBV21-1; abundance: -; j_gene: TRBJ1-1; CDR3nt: TGTGCCAGCAGCAAGACAGGGGAAGCTTTCTTT; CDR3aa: CASSKTGEAFF
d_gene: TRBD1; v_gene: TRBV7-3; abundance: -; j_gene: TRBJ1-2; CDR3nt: TGTGCCAGCAGCCCAGAATGGACAGGGTCCCTCATCGCAAATGGCTACACCTTC; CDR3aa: CASSPEWTGSLIANGYTF
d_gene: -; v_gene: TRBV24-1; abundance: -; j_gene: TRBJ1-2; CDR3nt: TGTGCCACCAGTGATCCGGCCGGCTATGGCTACACCTTC; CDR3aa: CATSDPAGYGYTF
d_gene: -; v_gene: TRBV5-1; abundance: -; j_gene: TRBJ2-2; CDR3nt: TGCGCCAGCAGCTTGGGTAGAAACACCGGGGAGCTGTTTTTT; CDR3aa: CASSLGRNTGELFF
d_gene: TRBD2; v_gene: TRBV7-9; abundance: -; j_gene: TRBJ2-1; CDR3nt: TGTGCCAGCTCTACTAGCGGGAGCTACAATGAGCAGTTCTTC; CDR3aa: CASSTSGSYNEQFF
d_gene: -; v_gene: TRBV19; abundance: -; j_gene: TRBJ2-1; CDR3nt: TGTGCCAGTAGTATAGTTCCAGGCGGGATCAATGAGCAGTTCTTC; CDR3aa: CASSIVPGGINEQFF
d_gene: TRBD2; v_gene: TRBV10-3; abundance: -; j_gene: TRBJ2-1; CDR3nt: TGTGCCATCAGTGAGGGGACTACTGAGCAGTTCTTC; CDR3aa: CAISEGTTEQFF
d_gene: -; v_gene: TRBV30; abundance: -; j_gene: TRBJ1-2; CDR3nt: TGTGCCTGGAGTGGGAAGGGAGACTATGGCTACACCTTC; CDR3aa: CAWSGKGDYGYTF
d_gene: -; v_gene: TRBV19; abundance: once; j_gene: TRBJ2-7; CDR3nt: TGTGCCAGTAGTATAGACAGGGTGAGGGAGCAGTACTTC; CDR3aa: CASSIDRVREQYF
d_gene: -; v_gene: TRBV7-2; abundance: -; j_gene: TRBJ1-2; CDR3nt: TGTGCCAGCAGCTTAAGGTCCCAGGGTCCCTATGGCTACACCTTC; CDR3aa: CASSLRSQGPYGYTF
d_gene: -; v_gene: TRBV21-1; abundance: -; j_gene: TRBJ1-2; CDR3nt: TGTGCCAGCAGCAAAGCCCAGGACAGGGACGACTATGGCTACACCTTC; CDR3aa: CASSKAQDRDDYGYTF
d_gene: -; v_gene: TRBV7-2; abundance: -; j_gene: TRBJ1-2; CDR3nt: TGTGCCAGCAGCTTAGTACAGGTTCCCAATGGCTACACCTTC; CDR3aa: CASSLVQVPNGYTF
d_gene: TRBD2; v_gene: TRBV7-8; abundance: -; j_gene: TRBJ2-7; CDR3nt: TGTGCCAGCAGCGTGACTAGCGTCTACGAGCAGTACTTC; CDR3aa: CASSVTSVYEQYF
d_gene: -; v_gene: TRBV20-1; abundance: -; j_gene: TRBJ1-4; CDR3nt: TGCAGTGCTAGTTATCCGTCAGGGGTTAATGAAAAACTGTTTTTT; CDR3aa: CSASYPSGVNEKLFF
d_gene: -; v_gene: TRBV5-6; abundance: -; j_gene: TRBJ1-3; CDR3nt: TGTGCCAGCAGCAGACAGCCTTGGTCCACGGCCGCTCCACCCATATATTTT; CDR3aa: CASSRQPWSTAAPPIYF
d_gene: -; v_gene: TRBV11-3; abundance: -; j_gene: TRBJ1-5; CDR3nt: TGTGCCAGCAGCTCAGGGCGAGGCAATCAGCCCCAGCATTTT; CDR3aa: CASSSGRGNQPQHF
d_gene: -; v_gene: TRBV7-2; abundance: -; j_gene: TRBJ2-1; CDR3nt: TGTGCCAGCAGCTCTCAGGGGGGGCCTAGCAATGAGCAGTTCTTC; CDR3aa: CASSSQGGPSNEQFF
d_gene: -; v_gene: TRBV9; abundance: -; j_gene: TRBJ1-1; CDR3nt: TGTGCCAGCAGCCCGCAACCCCAGTCCGTGAACACTGAAGCTTTCTTT; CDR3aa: CASSPQPQSVNTEAFF
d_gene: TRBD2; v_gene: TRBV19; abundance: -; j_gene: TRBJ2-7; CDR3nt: TGTGCCAGTAGGTTTAAAGCGGGAGGCTCCTACGAGCAGTACTTC; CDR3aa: CASRFKAGGSYEQYF
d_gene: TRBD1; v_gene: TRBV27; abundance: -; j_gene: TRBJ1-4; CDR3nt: TGTGCCAGCAGTCCAGAAGGACAGGGGACTAATGAAAAACTGTTTTTT; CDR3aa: CASSPEGQGTNEKLFF